This TCR beta chain was documented in a study of blood T cell repertoires in COVID-19. For the study at large: Acute and convalescent COVID-19 specimens originated in the United States, Italy and Spain. Sources were T cells, B-cell-depleted T cells, or PBMCs; the material itself was cDNA or gDNA.

Authors' methods: Cell counts per sample came from amplifying reference gene primers. Repertoires were generated with immunoSEQ multiplex PCR, while TCRdb's copy carries only in-frame clones and drops some. The DNA gave D and trimming, while V, J and clone size come from that table. The sample has 100,000 to 120,000 clones, 75% to 90% seen once. The CDR3 sequence is 14 residues long. V lost 0 bases to trimming and J lost 8 bases, with 8 bases between them. CDR1 is LNHDA and CDR2 is SQIVND in the germline V gene (reference sequence). A Seattle source enrolled patients during active infection and followed them longitudinally.

Input material: peripheral blood. The receptor was derived from an older woman with COVID-19, enrolled during active disease. V and J are TRBV19 and TRBJ1-6; D is uncertain. The CDR3 loop is CASSIDQVDSPLHF. CDR3 bases: TGTGCCAGTAGTATAGACCAGGTGGATTCACCCCTCCACTTT. The whole variable domain, filled in from reference TRBV19 and TRBJ1-6, reads DGGITQSPKYLFRKEGQNVTLSCEQNLNHDAMYWYRQDPGQGLRLIYYSQIVNDFQKGDIAEGYSVSREKKESFPLTVTSAQKNPTAFYLCASSIDQVDSPLHFGNGTRLTVT.